This is a list of T cell receptor beta chains from one sample in a study of regulatory T cells in long-lasting Graves disease. TCRdb analysed the multiplex PCR reads with MiXCR anew, one entry per CDR3 protein. The table lists roughly 400,000 distinct CDR3 sequences, around 20% of them singletons. Sequenced here: peripheral blood mononuclear cells (PBMCs), sampled when the disease was refractory, from a patient treated with antithyroid drugs. These receptors were collected from a female donor with Graves disease. The conserved cysteine and the conserved F or W are not part of the CDR3 here. Each record gives: D gene, V gene, CDR3 protein. The D gene is left open where the match is weak.

D gene: NA; V gene: TRBV20-1; CDR3 protein: SARPGQGTGNTIY
D gene: TRBD2; V gene: TRBV19; CDR3 protein: ASAEEAGDTGELF
D gene: NA; V gene: TRBV12-3/TRBV12-4; CDR3 protein: ASSLEQGYYNEQF
D gene: NA; V gene: TRBV6-1; CDR3 protein: ASSENGNQGETQY
D gene: TRBD1; V gene: TRBV7-8; CDR3 protein: ASSQRTGLKNIQY
D gene: NA; V gene: TRBV15; CDR3 protein: ATSGRGAGNTIY
D gene: TRBD1; V gene: TRBV4-2; CDR3 protein: ASSPREGAYGYT
D gene: NA; V gene: TRBV12-3/TRBV12-4; CDR3 protein: ASSHTVGEQY
D gene: NA; V gene: TRBV10-1; CDR3 protein: ASSEAPDGEKLF
D gene: NA; V gene: TRBV28; CDR3 protein: ASSLLYQPQH
D gene: TRBD2; V gene: TRBV6-1; CDR3 protein: ASSDTLSGPPYEQY
D gene: NA; V gene: TRBV10-3; CDR3 protein: AISELQGYEQY
D gene: NA; V gene: TRBV14; CDR3 protein: ASSRDPGGEQY
D gene: NA; V gene: TRBV19; CDR3 protein: ASSSLGRGNTGELF
D gene: NA; V gene: TRBV3-1; CDR3 protein: ASSQGGNAREKLF
D gene: NA; V gene: TRBV7-2; CDR3 protein: ASSKGPGEEDTIY
D gene: NA; V gene: TRBV28; CDR3 protein: ASSPVLGSGNTIY
D gene: NA; V gene: TRBV29-1; CDR3 protein: SVLKPRWDNEQF
D gene: NA; V gene: TRBV19; CDR3 protein: ASSINPGMNTEAF
D gene: NA; V gene: TRBV5-5; CDR3 protein: ASSFGIGDDTQY
D gene: NA; V gene: TRBV7-9; CDR3 protein: ASSPDVGGTEAF
D gene: TRBD2; V gene: TRBV12-3/TRBV12-4; CDR3 protein: GSSREVAGGSEQF
D gene: NA; V gene: TRBV5-6; CDR3 protein: ASGAYYLSGPNTGELF
D gene: TRBD1; V gene: TRBV7-8; CDR3 protein: ATKTQGVLANEQY
D gene: TRBD1; V gene: TRBV13; CDR3 protein: ASSAGTAMNTEAF
D gene: TRBD1; V gene: TRBV5-4; CDR3 protein: ASSLTDRVLNGYT
D gene: NA; V gene: TRBV20-1; CDR3 protein: SARKQGSYEQY
D gene: TRBD2; V gene: TRBV20-1; CDR3 protein: SASGGSRIPEQY
D gene: TRBD1; V gene: TRBV6-1; CDR3 protein: ASSGDRRDIQY
D gene: NA; V gene: TRBV27; CDR3 protein: ASSLGVVTEAF
D gene: TRBD2; V gene: TRBV10-3; CDR3 protein: AISELSGAYEQY
D gene: NA; V gene: TRBV3-1; CDR3 protein: ASSQVRWVNTGELF
D gene: NA; V gene: TRBV5-1; CDR3 protein: ASSLPGANYGYT
D gene: NA; V gene: TRBV19; CDR3 protein: ASSIDSLGKNIQY
D gene: TRBD2; V gene: TRBV2; CDR3 protein: ASRLGGGPSYEQY
D gene: NA; V gene: TRBV28; CDR3 protein: ASMGQGYTGELF
D gene: TRBD2; V gene: TRBV20-1; CDR3 protein: SARAPLAGEGEQY
D gene: NA; V gene: TRBV5-1; CDR3 protein: ASSLGALGTGELF
D gene: NA; V gene: TRBV7-2; CDR3 protein: ASSTSQGWKTQY
D gene: TRBD1; V gene: TRBV29-1; CDR3 protein: SVEIQGAKY
D gene: NA; V gene: TRBV6-5; CDR3 protein: ASSYVAGETDTQY
D gene: NA; V gene: TRBV7-3; CDR3 protein: ASSLTRNTEAF
D gene: NA; V gene: TRBV19; CDR3 protein: ASSPTTVSVEKLF
D gene: TRBD2; V gene: TRBV27; CDR3 protein: ASSLYGLAGAGDTQY
D gene: NA; V gene: TRBV29-1; CDR3 protein: SVDSGTWYGYT
D gene: NA; V gene: TRBV28; CDR3 protein: ASSLLGGSGSTDTQY
D gene: NA; V gene: TRBV20-1; CDR3 protein: SEISGTQETQY
D gene: TRBD1; V gene: TRBV5-1; CDR3 protein: ASSLREQGYGEKLF
D gene: TRBD2; V gene: TRBV9; CDR3 protein: ASSGRLAGGPRDEQF
D gene: NA; V gene: TRBV27; CDR3 protein: ASSFSSSSYEQY
D gene: NA; V gene: TRBV4-1; CDR3 protein: ASSQDGLATGELF
D gene: TRBD2; V gene: TRBV20-1; CDR3 protein: SARDLAGVGY
D gene: TRBD1; V gene: TRBV6-5; CDR3 protein: ASSSPPGQGGIQY
D gene: TRBD1; V gene: TRBV6-9; CDR3 protein: ASSYSGQEGGYYGYT
D gene: TRBD1; V gene: TRBV10-3; CDR3 protein: AITGTAPGEQY